The 22 T cell receptor beta chains below were found in one sample sequenced in a study of blood T cell repertoires in COVID-19. Assay: immunoSEQ multiplex PCR; the TCRdb copy retains only in-frame clones and omits some. The sample records about 110,000 clones, roughly 85% being singletons. Sequenced input: peripheral blood. The receptors come from a human donor in a cohort sampled during active COVID-19.

This clone was seen just once. This rearrangement joins TRBV27 to TRBJ2-5, with TRBD2 matching over 9 bases. CDR3 length equals 19 residues. The V and J ends lost 7 bases and 3 bases, in that order; junction bases with no gene match: 21. The germline gives CDR1 MNHEY, CDR2 SMNVEV (reference sequence). CDR3 DNA: TGTGCCAGCAAACGTCGGCTAGCGGGACCTCGATCAAGTAAAGAGACCCAGTACTTC. Translating gives CASKRRLAGPRSSKETQYF.

The chain recombines TRBV5-4 with TRBJ1-2; TRBD1 might be the D (6 bases). Germline loops: CDR1 SGHNT, CDR2 YYREEE (reference sequence). The ends were cut back, 4 bases at V and 6 bases at J, with 13 bases in the middle. The CDR3 is 13 amino acids. CDR3 residues: CASSPTGIDGYTF. As DNA, the CDR3 is TGTGCCAGCAGCCCGACAGGAATTGATGGCTACACCTTC.

V and J are TRBV4-3 and TRBJ2-5; TRBD2 matches 12 bases. The V and J ends lost 0 bases and 4 bases, in that order; junction bases with no gene match: 6. The CDR3 is 17 amino acids. Germline-derived CDR1 and CDR2 are LGHNA and YSLEER. In nucleotides, the CDR3 is TGCGCCAGCAGCCAAGATCGCGGACTAGCGGGAAGAGAGACCCAGTACTTC. This translates into CASSQDRGLAGRETQYF.

V is TRBV30 and J is TRBJ1-1, with TRBD1 matching over 9 bases. The ends lost 0 bases at V and 4 bases at J; junction bases unmatched: 9. The CDR3 has 16 residues. Germline V lookup: CDR1 GTSNPN, CDR2 SVGIG (reference sequence). The CDR3 DNA is TGTGCCTGGAGTGTACGGGGGACAGGGCCCGTCACTGAAGCTTTCTTT. It is translated as CAWSVRGTGPVTEAFF.

The gene calls are TRBV6-2 or TRBV6-3 and TRBJ2-1; 12 bases align to TRBD2. CDR3 size: 17 residues. Looked up from germline, CDR1 is MNHEY and CDR2 is SVGEGT. V trimming: 5 bases; J trimming: 6 bases; junction bases outside the gene matches: 11. CDR3 sequence (DNA): TGTGCCAGCAGTCCGGGCACTGGACTAGCGGGGAGCAATGAGCAGTTCTTC. This sequence encodes CASSPGTGLAGSNEQFF.

The rearrangement joins TRBV7-2 to TRBJ1-1; possible D gene TRBD1, 5 bases. CDR3 length equals 14 residues. V lost 0 bases, J lost 1 base, and 6 bases lay in between. Germline CDR1 SGHTA, CDR2 FQGNSA. The CDR3 spells CASSLARANTEAFF. The CDR3 region has the DNA TGTGCCAGCAGCTTAGCCAGGGCGAACACTGAAGCTTTCTTT.

J is TRBJ2-7 and V is TRBV29-1, with D maybe TRBD1 (5 bases). The germline CDR1 and CDR2 sequences are SQVTM and ANQGSEA. Trimming took off 4 bases at V and 6 bases at J, with 16 bases between the two ends. This CDR3 has 13 residues. The chain's CDR3 is CSVGAGQGTEQYF. The CDR3 region has the DNA TGCAGCGTTGGGGCTGGGCAGGGAACCGAGCAGTACTTC.

V and J are TRBV4-2 and TRBJ2-2; D is possibly TRBD1 (5 bases). Germline lookup yields CDR1 LGHNA and CDR2 YNFKEQ. Trimming cost V 0 bases and J 0 bases, with 11 bases left between them. The length of the CDR3 is 17 residues. The CDR3 DNA follows: TGTGCCAGCAGCCAAGAGATTCACAGGTCGAACACCGGGGAGCTGTTTTTT. Protein: CASSQEIHRSNTGELFF.

The chain links TRBV4-2 to TRBJ2-3; 11 bases are a match to TRBD2. Germline V lookup: CDR1 LGHNA, CDR2 YNFKEQ. The V gene end was trimmed by 0 bases and the J gene end by 4 bases; junction bases not matched to a gene: 6. This CDR3 is built from 17 residues. CDR3 coding DNA: TGTGCCAGCAGCCAAGATAGACTAGCGGGGCGCCCAGATACGCAGTATTTT. Translating gives CASSQDRLAGRPDTQYF.

The chain links TRBV9 to TRBJ2-2, with a possible D match to TRBD1 (5 bases). The CDR3 loop spans 14 amino acids. The germline gives CDR1 SGDLS, CDR2 YYNGEE. V lost 0 bases and J 3 bases, leaving 6 bases between the germline ends. The CDR3 loop reads CASSVVRDTGELFF. The CDR3 region has the DNA TGTGCCAGCAGCGTAGTCAGGGACACCGGGGAGCTGTTTTTT.

This clone was detected only once. V usage is TRBV7-8 and J usage is TRBJ2-1, with 15 bases aligning to TRBD2. CDR1 SGHVS and CDR2 FQNEAQ come from the germline V gene. This CDR3 is 16 amino acids long. Trimming cost V 5 bases and J 8 bases; bases outside gene matches: 7. The CDR3 nucleotides are TGTGCCAGCAGCATTGGGACTAGCGGGGGGCAGGATGAGCAGTTCTTC. Its protein product is CASSIGTSGGQDEQFF. The full variable domain, in which reference TRBV7-8 and TRBJ2-1 provide the parts outside the CDR3, is GAGVSQSPRYKVAKRGQDVALRCDPISGHVSLFWYQQALGQGPEFLTYFQNEAQLDKSGLPSDRFFAERPEGSVSTLKIQRTQQEDSAVYLCASSIGTSGGQDEQFFGPGTRLTVL.

The CDR3 protein is CAWSGQGAVTEKLFF. As DNA, the CDR3 is TGTGCCTGGAGTGGACAGGGGGCAGTTACGGAAAAACTGTTTTTT. The chain combines TRBV30 with TRBJ1-4; TRBD1 agrees at 10 bases. J lost 8 bases, V lost 1 base, and 7 bases had no gene match. The CDR3 runs 15 residues. The germline gives CDR1 GTSNPN, CDR2 SVGIG (reference sequence). The full variable domain, its missing parts supplied by reference TRBV30 and TRBJ1-4, is SQTIHQWPATLVQPVGSPLSLECTVEGTSNPNLYWYRQAAGRGLQLLFYSVGIGQISSEVPQNLSASRPQDRQFILSSKKLLLSDSGFYLCAWSGQGAVTEKLFFGSGTQLSVL.

In this sample, this clone turned up once. This chain uses TRBV5-1 with TRBJ1-5; tentatively, D is TRBD1 (5 bases). The V end was cut by 4 bases, the J end by 2 bases, with 7 bases between. The CDR3 totals 13 residues. Looked up from germline, CDR1 is SGHRS and CDR2 is YFSETQ. The CDR3 is CASSKQGNQPQHF. CDR3 bases: TGCGCCAGCAGCAAACAGGGCAATCAGCCCCAGCATTTT. Combining the CDR3 with reference TRBV5-1 and TRBJ1-5 gives the whole variable domain KAGVTQTPRYLIKTRGQQVTLSCSPISGHRSVSWYQQTPGQGLQFLFEYFSETQRNKGNFPGRFSGRQFSNSRSEMNVSTLELGDSALYLCASSKQGNQPQHFGDGTRLSIL.

The chain uses TRBV20-1 and TRBJ2-5, with a tentative D call TRBD2 (6 bases). The V gene's germline CDR1 is DFQATT and CDR2 SNEGSKA (reference sequence). The CDR3 is 15 amino acids. The ends were cut back, 3 bases at V and 0 bases at J, with 14 bases in the middle. CDR3 region: CSASGLAHYQETQYF. CDR3 in DNA: TGCAGTGCTAGTGGCCTAGCGCATTACCAAGAGACCCAGTACTTC.

The chain is built from TRBV13 and TRBJ2-4; the match to TRBD1 covers 8 bases. Per the germline V gene, CDR1 is PRHDT and CDR2 is FYEKMQ (reference sequence). CDR3 length: 14 amino acids. V was pared by 4 bases and J by 6 bases, with 5 bases of the junction left unmatched. The CDR3 nucleotides read TGTGCCAGCAGCTCAAGACAGGGGATAAACATTCAGTACTTC. Translation: CASSSRQGINIQYF. Supplemented by reference TRBV13 and TRBJ2-4, the full variable domain reads AAGVIQSPRHLIKEKRETATLKCYPIPRHDTVYWYQQGPGQDPQFLISFYEKMQSDKGSIPDRFSAQQFSDYHSELNMSSLELGDSALYFCASSSRQGINIQYFGAGTRLSVL.

V usage is TRBV28 and J usage is TRBJ1-3; D gene uncertain. CDR1 is MDHEN and CDR2 is SYDVKM in the germline V gene. This CDR3 contains 14 residues. V lost 1 base to trimming and J lost 4 bases, with 8 bases between them. The CDR3 loop reads CASSLSPTGNTIYF. CDR3 nucleotide sequence: TGTGCCAGCAGTTTATCTCCGACAGGAAACACCATATATTTT.

The chain couples TRBV19 to TRBJ1-2; no firm D call. The germline gives CDR1 LNHDA, CDR2 SQIVND (reference sequence). This CDR3 comprises 16 residues. V lost 3 bases to trimming and J lost 4 bases, with 18 bases between them. This CDR3 reads CASSIEGFSWPYGYTF. For the CDR3, the DNA is TGTGCCAGTAGTATCGAGGGCTTCTCTTGGCCCTATGGCTACACCTTC. The full variable domain, in which reference TRBV19 and TRBJ1-2 provide the parts outside the CDR3, is DGGITQSPKYLFRKEGQNVTLSCEQNLNHDAMYWYRQDPGQGLRLIYYSQIVNDFQKGDIAEGYSVSREKKESFPLTVTSAQKNPTAFYLCASSIEGFSWPYGYTFGSGTRLTVV.

This sequence joins TRBV30 and TRBJ2-7, with D perhaps TRBD2 (6 bases). CDR1 is GTSNPN, CDR2 SVGIG, per germline (reference sequence). The length of the CDR3 is 13 residues. The V and J ends lost 1 base and 1 base respectively, with 8 bases between them. The CDR3 coding sequence is TGTGCCTGGAGTGAGGGACTGTCCTACGAGCAGTACTTC. Residues: CAWSEGLSYEQYF.

The chain has TRBV5-4 and TRBJ2-1; 10 nucleotides agree with TRBD1. Germline trimming cut 2 bases from V and 6 bases from J; bases unmatched to any gene: 5. The CDR3 contains 15 residues. CDR1 is SGHNT and CDR2 is YYREEE in the germline V gene (reference sequence). This CDR3 is CASSFPGQGFNEQFF. For the CDR3, the DNA is TGTGCCAGCAGCTTCCCGGGACAGGGGTTCAATGAGCAGTTCTTC.

The J gene is TRBJ2-2, the V gene TRBV29-1, with D perhaps TRBD2 (7 bases). The CDR3 runs 15 residues. Trimming took 7 bases from V and 2 from J, leaving 17 bases between them. Per the germline V gene, CDR1 is SQVTM and CDR2 is ANQGSEA. For the CDR3, the DNA is TGCAGCGCCAAGGGGGGGGCGCGAAACACCGGGGAGCTGTTTTTT. Translating it yields CSAKGGARNTGELFF.

This chain joins TRBV7-9 and TRBJ2-7; weak D call: TRBD2 (6 bases). This CDR3 is 10 amino acids long. V lost 5 bases to trimming and J lost 7 bases, with 6 bases between them. CDR1 and CDR2 (germline): SEHNR, FQNEAQ (reference sequence). The CDR3 here is CASSGGEQYF. The CDR3, as DNA: TGTGCCAGCAGCGGGGGGGAGCAGTACTTC.

This sequence joins TRBV12-3 or TRBV12-4 and TRBJ1-5, with D maybe TRBD1 (5 bases). The CDR3 is 13 amino acids. The V end lost 4 bases, the J end lost 6 bases, and 10 bases lay between the germline ends. CDR3 sequence reads: CASSSGGGQPQHF. The CDR3 DNA is TGTGCCAGCAGTTCCGGGGGGGGTCAGCCCCAGCATTTT.